The present T cell receptor (beta chain) was sequenced within a study of technical replicates of blood from a few donors. Some clones are missing from TCRdb's copy, which holds only in-frame ones; the method was immunoSEQ multiplex PCR. The table includes about 83,000 clones, under 95% detected once. The CDR3 spans 16 residues. CDR1 ENHRY and CDR2 SYGVKD come from the germline V gene. The V and J ends lost 6 bases and 0 bases, in that order; junction bases with no gene match: 8. The TCR was taken from a human donor in good health. Sequenced: T cells isolated from PBMCs. The V and J genes are TRBV10-3 and TRBJ1-5, with 7 bases lining up with TRBD1. The CDR3: CAISHGTAYSNQPQHF. The CDR3 DNA is TGTGCCATCAGCCACGGGACAGCTTATAGCAATCAGCCCCAGCATTTT.